This T cell receptor (beta chain) was found in a study of blood T cell repertoires in COVID-19. As for the study in general: The cDNA or gDNA used as material had been derived from T cells, B-cell-depleted T cells, or PBMCs.

V was trimmed by 5 bases and J by 0 bases, leaving 9 bases between them. This CDR3 region has 14 residues. The V gene's germline CDR1 is SNHLY and CDR2 FYNNEI. Clones were read by immunoSEQ multiplex PCR, and TCRdb kept only the in-frame ones, dropping some. The sample records about 230,000 clones, about 80% being singletons. This clonotype was sampled from a man aged 45-65 years with active or convalescent COVID-19. V is TRBV2 and J is TRBJ2-3, with TRBD1 as a possible D gene (6 bases). Sequencing was performed on peripheral blood. The CDR3 here is CASSMDRSTDTQYF. The CDR3 DNA sequence: TGTGCCAGCAGTATGGACAGAAGCACAGATACGCAGTATTTT.